A selection of T cell receptor beta chains follows, all from one sample in a study of blood T cell repertoires in COVID-19. Clones were read by immunoSEQ multiplex PCR, and TCRdb kept only the in-frame ones, dropping some. This sample has 250,000 to 300,000 clones, with over 75% found just once. Sample: PBMCs or T cells enriched from blood (not recorded which). These receptors were obtained from a man between 18 and 35 years old who had recovered from COVID-19. The CDR3 runs from the conserved cysteine through the conserved F or W.

V gene	CDR3 protein
TRBV5-8	CASSFWDREYNEQFF
TRBV2	CASSETGVRIYNEQFF
TRBV7-6	CASSSSAGGHGYTF
TRBV30	CAWNFPVTGSNSPLHF
TRBV3-1/TRBV3-2	CASSRGQGQNSPLHF
TRBV28	CASSPHTDTQYF
TRBV4-1	CASSQDGGGNEQFF
TRBV7-9	CASNQWRQGMNTEAFF
TRBV6-1	CASSEEGTSTNYGYTF
TRBV5-6	CASSSGHQPPFSYEQYF
TRBV3-1/TRBV3-2	CASSPQGTAANYGYTF
TRBV27	CASSLRRQGTEQYF
TRBV5-8	CASSWEGTGIGYTF
TRBV12-5	CASGPIAGGPGEQYF
TRBV2	CASKLSGGSPLHF
TRBV27	CASSPSTGLSYEQYF
TRBV25-1	CASSGGPGTHNTEAFF
TRBV29-1	CSASGTSDNEQFF
TRBV10-3	CAISDGSNYGYTF
TRBV15	CATSRDHGGHEQYF
TRBV7-2	CASSPGLSTDTQYF
TRBV30	CAWSPRRGRPYGYTF
TRBV18	CASSVTGFETQYF
TRBV19	CASSDRPGYTDTQYF
TRBV13	CASSLVASGGTYEQYF
TRBV18	CASSFGADRGYEQYF
TRBV25-1	CASSERGWETQYF
TRBV7-3	CASSSGTSGSGDTQYF
TRBV28	CASSPMNQPQHF
TRBV30	CAWQTGALRNTIYF
TRBV5-8	CASSFPLRQNEAFF
TRBV27	CASRGRGVWQETQYF
TRBV18	CASSEGEDQPQHF
TRBV12-3/TRBV12-4	CASSLRGRAFF
TRBV3-1/TRBV3-2	CASSRPGVRETQYF
TRBV2	CATSGGHVNTEAFF
TRBV20-1	CSARAGFEQYF
TRBV12-3/TRBV12-4	CASSLGGGETQYF
TRBV5-1	CASSPKMRTGGRDTQYF
TRBV28	CASSLRGNGYTF
TRBV14	CASSWRGEKLFF
TRBV12-3/TRBV12-4	CASTPLLEDTQYF
TRBV19	CASSMVPGAEAFF
TRBV19	CASTDGYEAFF
TRBV11-2	CASSLGQPAFF
TRBV18	CASSPSVGRTEAFF
TRBV6-5	CASSYSPGQGMGTQYF
TRBV6-5	CASRNPGGRGYTF
TRBV6-5	CASSRERANYEQYF
TRBV28	CASRGGHTDTQYF
TRBV6-5	CATTGANYGYTF
TRBV3-1/TRBV3-2	CASSQDWGTVEAFF